Included here is one TCR beta chain sequence, with context. This CDR3 comprises 12 residues. CDR1 MNHEY and CDR2 SVGAGI come from the germline V gene. V was cut by 4 bases and J by 3 bases, with 7 bases left in between. With random hexamers, roughly 0.45 to 1 ug RNA was reverse transcribed. TCRdb reprocessed the immunoSEQ multiplex PCR reads via MiXCR and lists one record per CDR3 protein. The sample includes some 110,000 distinct CDR3 sequences, about 95% of them seen just once. This entry is derived from a study of CD8 T cells in Susac syndrome. Sequenced: CD8+ T cells from PBMCs. The V gene is TRBV6-5, the J gene TRBJ2-7, with D uncertain. This receptor was identified in a human donor with Susac syndrome. CDR3 region: CASSSDIYEQYF. Written as DNA, the CDR3 is TGTGCCAGCAGTTCTGACATCTACGAGCAGTACTTC.